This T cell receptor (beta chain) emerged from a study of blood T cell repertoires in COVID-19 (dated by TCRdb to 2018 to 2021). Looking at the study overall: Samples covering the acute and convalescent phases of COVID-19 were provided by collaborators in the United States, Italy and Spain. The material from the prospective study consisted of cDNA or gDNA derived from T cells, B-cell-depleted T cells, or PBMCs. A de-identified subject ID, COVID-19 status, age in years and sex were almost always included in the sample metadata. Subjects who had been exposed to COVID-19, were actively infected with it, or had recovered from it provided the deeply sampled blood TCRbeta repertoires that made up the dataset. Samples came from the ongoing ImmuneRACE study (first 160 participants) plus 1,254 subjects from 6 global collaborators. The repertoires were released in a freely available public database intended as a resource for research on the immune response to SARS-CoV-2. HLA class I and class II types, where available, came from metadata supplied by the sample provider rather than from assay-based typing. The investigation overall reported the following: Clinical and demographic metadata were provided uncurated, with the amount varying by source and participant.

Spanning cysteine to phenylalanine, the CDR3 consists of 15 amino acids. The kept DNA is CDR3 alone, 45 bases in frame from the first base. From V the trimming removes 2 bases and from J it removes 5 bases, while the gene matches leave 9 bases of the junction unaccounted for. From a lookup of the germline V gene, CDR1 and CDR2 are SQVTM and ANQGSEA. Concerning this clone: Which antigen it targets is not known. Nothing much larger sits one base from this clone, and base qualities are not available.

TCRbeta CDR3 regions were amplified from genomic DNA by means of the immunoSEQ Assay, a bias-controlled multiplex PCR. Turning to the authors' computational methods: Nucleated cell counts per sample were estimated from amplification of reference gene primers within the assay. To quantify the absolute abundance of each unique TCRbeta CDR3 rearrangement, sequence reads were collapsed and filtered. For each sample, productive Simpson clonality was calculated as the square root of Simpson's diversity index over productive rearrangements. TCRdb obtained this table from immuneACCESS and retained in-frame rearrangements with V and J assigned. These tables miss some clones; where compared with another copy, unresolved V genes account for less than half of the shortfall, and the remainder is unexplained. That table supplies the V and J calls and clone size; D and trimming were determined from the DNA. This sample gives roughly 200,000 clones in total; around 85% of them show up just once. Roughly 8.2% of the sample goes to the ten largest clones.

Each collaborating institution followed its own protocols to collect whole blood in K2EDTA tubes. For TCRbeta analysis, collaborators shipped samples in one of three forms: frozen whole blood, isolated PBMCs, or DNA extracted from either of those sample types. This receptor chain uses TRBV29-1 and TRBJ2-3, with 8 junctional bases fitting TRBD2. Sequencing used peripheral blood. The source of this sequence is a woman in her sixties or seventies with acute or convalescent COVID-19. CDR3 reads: CSVETGGPDGDTQYF. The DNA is TGCAGCGTTGAAACGGGAGGGCCTGATGGAGATACGCAGTATTTT.